The 24 T cell receptor beta chains presented below share a single source sample, sequenced in a study of T-cell memory formation after mild COVID-19. TCRdb passed the 5' RACE reads through MiXCR, listing each CDR3 protein once. The table shows 350,000 to 500,000 distinct CDR3 sequences, with roughly 18% occurring only once. Sequenced: PBMCs or a T cell subset sorted from them (not recorded which). Every receptor here comes from a man aged 18 to 35 who had mild COVID-19 (a few samples of this study predate the infection). Cell type and time point are not known.

The chain joins TRBV11-2 to TRBJ1-2, with D uncertain. V was trimmed by 3 bases and J by 4 bases, leaving 9 bases between them. The germline CDR1 and CDR2 sequences are SGHAT and FQNNGV. The CDR3 is 13 residues long. The CDR3 DNA sequence: TGTGCCAGCAGCTTGGCCGAGTCCTATGGCTACACCTTC. It specifies CASSLAESYGYTF.

This clonotype appeared a single time. The gene calls are TRBV7-3 and TRBJ2-3; D gene unclear. This CDR3 is 14 amino acids long. Per the germline V gene, CDR1 is SGHTA and CDR2 is FQGTGA. The V gene lost 5 bases and the J gene lost 2 bases, with 11 bases spanning the gap. The CDR3 DNA is TGTGCCAGCAGCACCGGTGGGAACACAGATACGCAGTATTTT. This gives the protein CASSTGGNTDTQYF.

The chain employs TRBV6-1 and TRBJ2-5; TRBD2 aligns across 12 bases. The V segment lost 7 bases and the J segment 5 bases; nucleotides outside the gene matches: 11. This CDR3 spans 16 amino acids. CDR1 MNHNS and CDR2 SASEGT come from the germline V gene. The CDR3 region is CASILRLAGARETQYF. As DNA, the CDR3 is TGTGCCAGCATCCTCCGACTAGCGGGGGCCCGGGAGACCCAGTACTTC.

This chain connects TRBV10-1 to TRBJ2-5, with 10 bases fitting TRBD2. Germline CDR1 and CDR2: WNHNN and SYGVQD (reference sequence). This CDR3 region has 15 residues. Trimming removed 0 bases from V and 2 bases from J; junction bases left unmatched: 0. CDR3: CASSESSGGQETQYF. The CDR3 nucleotides are TGCGCCAGCAGTGAGTCTAGCGGGGGGCAAGAGACCCAGTACTTC.

The CDR3 DNA is TGCGCCAGCAGCTTAGGGGTGGTAGGCAAAAACATTCAGTACTTC. Protein: CASSLGVVGKNIQYF. This chain connects TRBV5-1 to TRBJ2-4; D is perhaps TRBD1 (5 bases). The CDR3 has 15 amino acids. The germline V and J ends were trimmed by 2 bases and 3 bases, with 12 bases remaining between them. Germline V gene data show CDR1 as SGHRS and CDR2 as YFSETQ.

A few counts support this clonotype. CDR3 nucleotides: TGTGCCAGCTCACCCCAGGGACAGGGCGGAAATGAGGGCTACACCTTC. Protein sequence: CASSPQGQGGNEGYTF. The chain couples TRBV18 to TRBJ1-2, with 9 bases identical to TRBD1. Looked up from germline, CDR1 is KGHSH and CDR2 is LQKENI. With 3 bases clipped from V and 8 bases from J, the junction kept 13 bases outside the gene matches. The CDR3 is 16 residues long.

The chain carries TRBV7-9 and TRBJ1-3; no firm D call. There are 14 residues in the CDR3. The V gene's germline CDR1 is SEHNR and CDR2 FQNEAQ (reference sequence). V was trimmed by 7 bases and J by 0 bases, leaving 10 bases between them. The CDR3 region has the DNA TGTGCCAGCATCGTGGGGAGCTCTGGAAACACCATATATTTT. It translates to CASIVGSSGNTIYF.

The chain carries TRBV7-9 and TRBJ2-7; tentative D call: TRBD2 (6 bases). Germline V gene sequence: CDR1 SEHNR, CDR2 FQNEAQ (reference sequence). The V gene lost 5 bases and the J gene lost 8 bases, with 13 bases spanning the gap. The CDR3 is 12 amino acids. CDR3 DNA: TGTGCCAGCAGCCCTAGCGCCGACCAGCAGTACGTC. This encodes CASSPSADQQYV.

CDR3 nucleotides: TGCAGCGTAATTCGGGGGAACACCGGGGAGCTGTTTTTT. This sequence encodes CSVIRGNTGELFF. The chain has TRBV29-1 and TRBJ2-2; maybe TRBD2 (5 bases). Trimming removed 6 bases from V and 1 base from J, with 9 bases in between. The CDR3 is 13 amino acids. The germline V gene has CDR1 SQVTM and CDR2 ANQGSEA.

This clonotype was observed at least ten times. The chain uses TRBV4-3 and TRBJ2-2; no reliable D call. CDR3 length: 15 residues. Germline assignment: CDR1 LGHNA and CDR2 YSLEER. With 5 bases removed from V and 6 bases from J, the gap between germline ends came to 16 bases. This CDR3 is CASSSHFGGSGELFF. The CDR3 DNA reads as TGCGCCAGCAGCTCCCATTTTGGTGGCTCCGGGGAGCTGTTTTTT.

The sample holds many counts of this clonotype. The chain has TRBV6-5 and TRBJ1-2; D gene unclear. The ends were cut back, 6 bases at V and 2 bases at J, with 10 bases in the middle. The CDR3 length is 13 residues. Germline CDR1 and CDR2: MNHEY and SVGAGI. CDR3 bases: TGTGCCAGCAGGCGGACGGGAAACTATGGCTACACCTTC. Translation gives CASRRTGNYGYTF.

DNA for the CDR3: TGTGCCAGCAGCCTGACTAGCGGGAGCACCGGGGAGCTGTTTTTT. This encodes CASSLTSGSTGELFF. The J gene is TRBJ2-2, the V gene TRBV7-2; 12 bases agree with TRBD2. The CDR3 runs to 15 residues. V lost 5 bases and J lost 4; bases outside the gene matches: 2. Germline CDR1 reads SGHTA; CDR2 reads FQGNSA.

The chain uses TRBV7-9 and TRBJ1-4; D might be TRBD1 (5 bases). The V end was cut by 8 bases, the J end by 4 bases, with 14 bases between. This CDR3 has 14 residues. Germline V lookup: CDR1 SEHNR, CDR2 FQNEAQ (reference sequence). The CDR3 DNA sequence: TGTGCCAGCCAAGGGGCAGCTAGTAATGAAAAACTGTTTTTT. The encoded protein is CASQGAASNEKLFF.

The chain couples TRBV5-6 to TRBJ1-1; D uncertain. V was trimmed by 4 bases and J by 1 base, leaving 20 bases between them. CDR3 length: 17 amino acids. Germline V CDR1 and CDR2: SGHDT, YYEEEE. This chain's CDR3 is CASSRRWEAGWNTEAFF. CDR3 coding DNA: TGTGCCAGCAGCCGTCGGTGGGAGGCCGGTTGGAACACTGAAGCTTTCTTT.

This clonotype showed up just a few times. This chain uses TRBV18 with TRBJ2-7, with 11 bases identical to TRBD1. J was trimmed by 4 bases and V by 3 bases; bases with no gene match: 2. The germline CDR1 and CDR2 sequences are KGHSH and LQKENI. This CDR3 region has 14 residues. Here the CDR3 DNA reads TGTGCCAGCTCACCGGACAGGGGGCATTACGAGCAGTACTTC. Translating it yields CASSPDRGHYEQYF.

This rearrangement joins TRBV19 to TRBJ1-5; TRBD1 matches at 9 bases. The CDR3 contains 14 residues. The V and J ends lost 2 bases and 6 bases, in that order; junction bases with no gene match: 2. CDR1 is LNHDA, CDR2 SQIVND, per germline (reference sequence). The chain's CDR3 is CASSIWTGAQPQHF. CDR3 sequence (DNA): TGTGCCAGTAGTATATGGACAGGGGCTCAGCCCCAGCATTTT.

The gene calls are TRBV5-1 and TRBJ2-1, with TRBD2 matching 12 bases. Germline CDR1 is SGHRS and CDR2 is YFSETQ. V gave up 3 bases and J gave up 2 bases; unmatched junction bases: 9. This CDR3 spans 18 amino acids. This CDR3 reads CASSSGLAGPYAYNEQFF. The CDR3 DNA sequence: TGCGCCAGCAGCTCAGGACTAGCGGGGCCCTATGCCTACAATGAGCAGTTCTTC.

This CDR3 reads CATAGQGNQPQHF. CDR3 in DNA: TGTGCCACTGCAGGGCAGGGCAATCAGCCCCAGCATTTT. The chain joins TRBV12-3 or TRBV12-4 to TRBJ1-5, with D possibly matching TRBD1 (5 bases). The CDR3 is 13 amino acids. Trimming left V 10 bases short and J 2 bases short, with 12 bases between.

The chain couples TRBV4-2 to TRBJ1-1; TRBD1 might be the D (6 bases). V lost 3 bases, J lost 11 bases, and 13 bases lay in between. The CDR3 covers 12 residues. CDR1 is LGHNA and CDR2 is YNFKEQ in the germline V gene. As DNA, the CDR3 is TGTGCCAGCAGCCAGGGGGATAGGGGGGCTTTCTTT. Amino acid sequence: CASSQGDRGAFF.

The gene calls are TRBV7-8 and TRBJ2-2, with D possibly TRBD2 on 6 matching bases. Trimming removed 4 bases at V and 0 bases at J, with 12 bases between. The CDR3 consists of 16 residues. CDR1 is SGHVS and CDR2 is FQNEAQ in the germline V gene. The DNA for the CDR3 is TGTGCCAGCAGCTCGGGTGGCGGGACGAACACCGGGGAGCTGTTTTTT. Protein: CASSSGGGTNTGELFF. Using reference TRBV7-8 and TRBJ2-2 for the parts outside the CDR3, the full variable domain is GAGVSQSPRYKVAKRGQDVALRCDPISGHVSLFWYQQALGQGPEFLTYFQNEAQLDKSGLPSDRFFAERPEGSVSTLKIQRTQQEDSAVYLCASSSGGGTNTGELFFGEGSRLTVL.

The gene calls are TRBV12-1 and TRBJ2-7; the table's TRBD1 call for D was not verified on the DNA. TRBV12-1 is a known pseudogene. The CDR3 length is 12 residues. In nucleotides, the CDR3 is TGTGCCAGCACCACAGGGTACTACGAGCAGTACGTC. This codes for CASTTGYYEQYV.

Only a few counts were recorded for this clonotype. The chain recombines TRBV6-5 with TRBJ1-1, with D possibly matching TRBD1 (6 bases). CDR3 length: 13 amino acids. The germline CDR1 and CDR2 sequences are MNHEY and SVGAGI. V was clipped by 4 bases and J by 5 bases, with 11 bases between them. CDR3 coding DNA: TGTGCCAGCAGTTGGGGGCGGGAGACTGAAGCTTTCTTT. It encodes CASSWGRETEAFF.

The V and J genes are TRBV7-6 and TRBJ2-6; D might be TRBD1 (6 bases). Germline V gene lookup returns CDR1 SGHVS and CDR2 FNYEAQ. V lost 2 bases to trimming and J lost 3 bases, with 23 bases between them. The CDR3 spans 20 residues. CDR3 loop: CASSLTRPGEVGFGANVLTF. CDR3 DNA sequence: TGTGCCAGCAGCTTAACGCGACCAGGGGAAGTCGGATTTGGGGCCAACGTCCTGACTTTC.

V is TRBV6-1 and J is TRBJ2-7; 12 nucleotides align to TRBD2. The CDR3 runs to 14 residues. V lost 6 bases, J lost 5 bases, and 5 bases stayed unmatched. CDR1 and CDR2 (germline): MNHNS, SASEGT. CDR3 DNA: TGTGCCAGCAGCCGATGGACTAGCGGGAACGAGCAGTACGTC. It yields the protein CASSRWTSGNEQYV.